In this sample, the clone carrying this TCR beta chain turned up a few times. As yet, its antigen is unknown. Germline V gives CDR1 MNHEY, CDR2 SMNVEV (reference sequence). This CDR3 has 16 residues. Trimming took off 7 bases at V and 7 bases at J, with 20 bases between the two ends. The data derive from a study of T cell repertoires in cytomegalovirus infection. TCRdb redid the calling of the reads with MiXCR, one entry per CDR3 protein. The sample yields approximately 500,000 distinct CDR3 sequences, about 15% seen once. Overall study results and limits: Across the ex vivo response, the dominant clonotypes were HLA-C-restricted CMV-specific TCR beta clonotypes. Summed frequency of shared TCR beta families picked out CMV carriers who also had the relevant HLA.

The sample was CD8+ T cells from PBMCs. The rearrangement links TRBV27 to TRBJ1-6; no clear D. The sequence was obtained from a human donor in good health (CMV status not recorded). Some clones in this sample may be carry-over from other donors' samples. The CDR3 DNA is TGTGCCAGCACCTCTGGACGGGCCGGAGGAAATTCACCCCTCCACTTT. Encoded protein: CASTSGRAGGNSPLHF.